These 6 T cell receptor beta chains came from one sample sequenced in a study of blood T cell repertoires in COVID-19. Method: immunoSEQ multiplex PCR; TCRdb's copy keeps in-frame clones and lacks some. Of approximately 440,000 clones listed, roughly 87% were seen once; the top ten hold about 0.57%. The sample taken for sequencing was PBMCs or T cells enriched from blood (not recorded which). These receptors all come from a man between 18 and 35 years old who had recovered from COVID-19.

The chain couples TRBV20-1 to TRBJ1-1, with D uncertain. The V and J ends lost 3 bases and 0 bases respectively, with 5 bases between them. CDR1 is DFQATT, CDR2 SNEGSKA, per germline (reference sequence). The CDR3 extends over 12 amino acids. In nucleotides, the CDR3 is TGCAGTGCTAGTTTCATGAACACTGAAGCTTTCTTT. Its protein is CSASFMNTEAFF.

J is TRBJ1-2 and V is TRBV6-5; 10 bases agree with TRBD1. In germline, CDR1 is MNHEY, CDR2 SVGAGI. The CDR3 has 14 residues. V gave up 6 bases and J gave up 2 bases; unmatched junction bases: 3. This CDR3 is CASRGTGANYGYTF. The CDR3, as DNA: TGTGCCAGCAGGGGGACAGGGGCCAACTATGGCTACACCTTC.

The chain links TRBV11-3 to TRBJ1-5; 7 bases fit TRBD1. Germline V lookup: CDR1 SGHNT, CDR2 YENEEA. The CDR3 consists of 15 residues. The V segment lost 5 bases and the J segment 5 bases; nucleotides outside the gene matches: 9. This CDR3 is CASSTRDSRYQPQHF. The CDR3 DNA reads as TGTGCCAGCAGCACAAGGGACAGTAGATATCAGCCCCAGCATTTT.

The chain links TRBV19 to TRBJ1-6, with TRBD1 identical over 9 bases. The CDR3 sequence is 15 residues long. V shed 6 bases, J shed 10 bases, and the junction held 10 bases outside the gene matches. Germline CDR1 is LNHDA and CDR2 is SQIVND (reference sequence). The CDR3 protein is CASRHWDREGSPLHF. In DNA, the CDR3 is TGTGCCAGTAGACATTGGGACAGGGAAGGATCACCCCTCCACTTT.

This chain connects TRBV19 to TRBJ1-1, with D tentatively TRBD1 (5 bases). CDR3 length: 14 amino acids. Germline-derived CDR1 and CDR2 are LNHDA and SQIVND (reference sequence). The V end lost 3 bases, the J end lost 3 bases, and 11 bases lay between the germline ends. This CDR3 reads CASSIKSGYTEAFF. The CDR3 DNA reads TGTGCCAGTAGTATCAAGTCAGGGTACACTGAAGCTTTCTTT.

This chain's CDR3 is CASSLEGLAGSYEQYF. CDR3 DNA sequence: TGCGCCAGCAGCTTGGAAGGGCTAGCGGGGTCCTACGAGCAGTACTTC. The V call is TRBV5-1, the J call TRBJ2-7; 9 bases align to TRBD2. Germline CDR1 is SGHRS and CDR2 is YFSETQ. CDR3 length: 16 residues. Unmatched junction bases numbered 5, after V lost 0 bases and J lost 1 base. Supplemented by reference TRBV5-1 and TRBJ2-7, the full variable domain reads KAGVTQTPRYLIKTRGQQVTLSCSPISGHRSVSWYQQTPGQGLQFLFEYFSETQRNKGNFPGRFSGRQFSNSRSEMNVSTLELGDSALYLCASSLEGLAGSYEQYFGPGTRLTVT.